The clone carrying this T cell receptor beta chain showed up just once. A much larger clone is a single base away; this may be a read error. The sample comes from a study of regulatory T cells in long-lasting Graves disease. The TCR beta library used iRepertoire HTBI primers with Arm-PCR amplification of CDR3. TCRdb recomputed calls from the multiplex PCR reads with MiXCR, one row per CDR3 protein. The sample holds hundreds of thousands of distinct CDR3 sequences, about 15% seen once. Time point specified: newly diagnosed GD, antithyroid drugs for less than 3 months. Scientists built the TCR library using RNA that was extracted from PBMCs. The sample was also linked to a second study, of T cells in Graves' hyperthyroidism and ophthalmopathy.

The specimen comprised peripheral blood mononuclear cells (PBMCs), sampled at new diagnosis, from a patient treated with antithyroid drugs. The receptor was derived from a woman aged 30 to 39 with Graves disease.

The CDR3 DNA reads as TGTGCCAGCGGGGGGACAGGGGGCTATGGCAATCAGCCCCAGCATTTT. It specifies CASGGTGGYGNQPQHF. V and J are TRBV28 and TRBJ1-5; TRBD1 aligns across 12 bases. V trimming: 8 bases; J trimming: 2 bases; junction bases outside the gene matches: 7. Germline loops: CDR1 MDHEN, CDR2 SYDVKM. CDR3 length equals 16 residues.